This T cell receptor (beta chain) was sequenced in a study of cytomegalovirus exposure and HLA in healthy donors. Turning to this clone: Antigen: not known.

Researchers ran the PCR with 60 Vbeta and 13 Jbeta primers. Sequencing was performed with immunoSEQ multiplex PCR; in TCRdb, only in-frame clones are kept and a portion is missing. The sample includes some 150,000 clones, approximately 80% of them seen just once. The CDR3 loop spans 13 amino acids. CDR1 and CDR2 from the germline V gene are SGHTA and FQGTGA. Trimming left V 7 bases short and J 4 bases short, with 14 bases between. Study-wide findings and caveats: Excluded: some indistinguishable V segments such as TRBV6-2 and TRBV6-3. Earlier analysis looked at TCR beta V segments, and most were productive about 90% or about 30% of the time.

J is TRBJ2-7 and V is TRBV7-3; D not certain. Sequencing input: PBMCs. The receptor was derived from a young woman in good health and CMV-seropositive. Here the CDR3 reads CASTLGSFYEQYF. CDR3 in DNA: TGTGCCAGCACGCTGGGCAGTTTTTACGAGCAGTACTTC.